This T cell receptor beta chain was recorded in a study of identical twins. Points on this clonotype: Its antigen is as yet unknown.

The CDR3 is 12 amino acids. Germline trimming cut 9 bases from V and 3 bases from J; bases unmatched to any gene: 5. Germline V gene lookup returns CDR1 SGHNT and CDR2 YYREEE (reference sequence). TCRdb processed the 5' RACE reads anew with MiXCR; each CDR3 protein has one entry. The table shows around 340,000 distinct CDR3 sequences, with around 9.7% occurring only once. Study-wide results and caveats: High-abundance cord blood beta clonotypes had fewer insertions; memory repertoires showed none.

The source of this sequence is a woman in her forties or fifties in good health. The sequencing input was naive T cells sorted from blood. This chain uses TRBV5-4 with TRBJ2-7, with TRBD2 matching over 8 bases. CDR3 loop: CATEGLDYEQYF. The DNA for the CDR3 is TGTGCCACGGAGGGACTAGACTACGAGCAGTACTTC. The entire variable domain, with the rest obtained from reference TRBV5-4 and TRBJ2-7, is as follows: ETGVTQSPTHLIKTRGQQVTLRCSSQSGHNTVSWYQQALGQGPQFIFQYYREEENGRGNFPPRFSGLQFPNYSSELNVNALELDDSALYLCATEGLDYEQYFGPGTRLTVT.